These T cell receptor beta chains were read from a single sample in a study of cytomegalovirus exposure and HLA in healthy donors. The method was immunoSEQ multiplex PCR; TCRdb's version includes in-frame clones alone and lacks a portion of them. The table has 100,000 or so clones, nearly 15% seen once. Sequencing used PBMCs. These receptors were collected from a female donor in good health and CMV-seronegative. CDR3s include the opening cysteine and the closing phenylalanine or tryptophan. D genes are given only for firm matches. Only some rows state a clone size, as once, few, many or a class for expanded clones.

J | D | V | size | CDR3 | DNA
TRBJ2-5 | NA | TRBV30 | NA | CAWSVDSGKYF | TGTGCCTGGAGTGTGGACAGCGGGAAGTACTTC
TRBJ1-4 | NA | TRBV9 | few | CASSVDPGYEKLFF | TGTGCCAGCAGCGTAGATCCGGGATATGAAAAACTGTTTTTT
TRBJ1-6 | TRBD1 | TRBV30 | NA | CARGQGDNSPLHF | TGTGCCCGTGGACAGGGGGATAATTCACCCCTCCACTTT
TRBJ2-1 | TRBD2 | TRBV30 | NA | CAWSAGLAGVGEQFF | TGTGCCTGGAGTGCCGGACTAGCGGGAGTGGGCGAGCAGTTCTTC
TRBJ2-7 | NA | TRBV5-4 | NA | CASSPGGGRVYEQYF | TGTGCCAGCAGCCCCGGGGGCGGGAGAGTCTACGAGCAGTACTTC
TRBJ2-3 | TRBD2 | TRBV7-2 | NA | CASSLGLAGGTDTQYF | TGTGCCAGCAGCTTAGGACTAGCGGGAGGGACAGATACGCAGTATTTT
TRBJ2-7 | NA | TRBV7-2 | few | CASSLNPSGSYEQYF | TGTGCCAGCAGCTTAAACCCATCGGGGAGCTACGAGCAGTACTTC
TRBJ2-1 | TRBD1 | TRBV30 | few | CAWEQSGQGANEQFF | TGTGCCTGGGAGCAATCGGGACAGGGGGCAAATGAGCAGTTCTTC
TRBJ1-4 | NA | TRBV2 | NA | CASSLDMVAEKLFF | TGTGCCAGCAGCCTGGACATGGTGGCGGAAAAACTGTTTTTT
TRBJ1-5 | NA | TRBV30 | few | CAWTPGGNQPQHF | TGTGCCTGGACCCCAGGTGGCAATCAGCCCCAGCATTTT
TRBJ1-2 | NA | TRBV9 | NA | CASSVGTGSTDYGYTF | TGTGCCAGCAGCGTAGGGACGGGAAGTACGGACTATGGCTACACCTTC
TRBJ2-3 | NA | TRBV28 | NA | CASTLVRSTDTQYF | TGTGCCAGCACCCTGGTCAGAAGCACAGATACGCAGTATTTT
TRBJ2-3 | NA | TRBV11-2 | NA | CASSPEGDPAVDTQYF | TGTGCCAGCAGCCCCGAGGGGGACCCGGCCGTCGATACGCAGTATTTT
TRBJ2-7 | NA | TRBV12-5 | few | CASGPPRGLMNEQYF | TGTGCTAGTGGCCCCCCCAGGGGCCTGATGAACGAGCAGTACTTC
TRBJ1-5 | NA | TRBV4-1 | few | CASSQAAGQPQPQHF | TGCGCCAGCAGCCAAGCGGCAGGGCAACCTCAGCCCCAGCATTTT
TRBJ1-4 | TRBD1 | TRBV19 | NA | CASSAGQGALEKLFF | TGTGCCAGTAGTGCCGGACAGGGGGCTTTGGAAAAACTGTTTTTT
TRBJ2-2 | TRBD1 | TRBV29-1 | NA | CSVGQGQKRELFF | TGCAGCGTTGGACAGGGACAAAAGAGGGAGCTGTTTTTT
TRBJ2-7 | TRBD1 | TRBV12-5 | NA | CASGLWTGGYEQYF | TGTGCTAGTGGTTTGTGGACAGGGGGCTACGAGCAGTACTTC
TRBJ2-7 | TRBD2 | TRBV6-5 | NA | CASSETSGRYEQYF | TGTGCCAGCAGTGAGACTAGCGGGAGGTACGAGCAGTACTTC
TRBJ1-4 | NA | TRBV6-6 | NA | CASSYSTGDLGKLFF | TGTGCCAGCAGTTACTCTACGGGGGACCTCGGAAAACTGTTTTTT
TRBJ1-2 | NA | TRBV13 | few | CASSLVQSYGYTF | TGTGCCAGCAGCTTAGTACAGAGCTATGGCTACACCTTC
TRBJ2-1 | TRBD1 | TRBV7-8 | few | CASSLGDSHNEQFF | TGTGCCAGCAGCTTAGGGGACAGCCACAATGAGCAGTTCTTC
TRBJ2-7 | TRBD2 | TRBV29-1 | NA | CSVEGLAGGEQYF | TGCAGCGTAGAGGGACTAGCGGGGGGCGAGCAGTACTTC
TRBJ2-5 | TRBD2 | TRBV27 | few | CASSIGRAVGPYF | TGTGCCAGCAGTATCGGGAGGGCCGTTGGCCCCTACTTC
TRBJ2-1 | NA | TRBV5-1 | NA | CASSSGGGAVNEQFF | TGCGCCAGCAGCTCTGGGGGGGGCGCGGTCAATGAGCAGTTCTTC